This TCR beta chain was identified in a study of cytomegalovirus exposure and HLA in healthy donors. CDR3 size: 15 residues. Germline trimming cut 4 bases from V and 0 bases from J; bases unmatched to any gene: 5. Germline loops: CDR1 MNHNS, CDR2 SASEGT. Donors likely had unrecorded immune exposures despite being nominally healthy when sampled. PCR was performed using 60 Vbeta and 13 Jbeta primers. Clones were sequenced by immunoSEQ multiplex PCR, and TCRdb holds only the in-frame ones, with some missing. Counted here are under 300,000 clones, about 83% occurring once; the ten biggest clones make up 1.5% to 2.5%.

The clonotype was recovered from a woman in her thirties or forties in good health and CMV-seropositive. Sequencing was performed on PBMCs. The chain is built from TRBV6-1 and TRBJ2-7, with 8 bases identical to TRBD1. The CDR3 region is CASSGQGISSYEQYF. The CDR3 region has the DNA TGTGCCAGCAGTGGACAGGGGATAAGCTCCTACGAGCAGTACTTC.